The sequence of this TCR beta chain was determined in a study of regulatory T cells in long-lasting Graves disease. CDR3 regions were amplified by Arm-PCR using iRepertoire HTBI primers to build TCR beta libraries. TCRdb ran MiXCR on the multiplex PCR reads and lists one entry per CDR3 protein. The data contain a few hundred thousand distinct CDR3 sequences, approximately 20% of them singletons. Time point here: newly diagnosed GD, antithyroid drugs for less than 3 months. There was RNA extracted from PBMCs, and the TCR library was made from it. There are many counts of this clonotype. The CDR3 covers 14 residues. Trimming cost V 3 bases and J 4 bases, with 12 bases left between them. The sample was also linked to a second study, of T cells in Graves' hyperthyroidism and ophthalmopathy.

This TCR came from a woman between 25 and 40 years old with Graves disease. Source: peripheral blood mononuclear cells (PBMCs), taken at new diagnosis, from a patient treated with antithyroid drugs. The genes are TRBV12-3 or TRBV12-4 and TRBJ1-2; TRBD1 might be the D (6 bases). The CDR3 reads CASSLGGLFYGYTF. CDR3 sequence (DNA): TGTGCCAGCAGTTTGGGGGGGCTGTTCTATGGCTACACCTTC.